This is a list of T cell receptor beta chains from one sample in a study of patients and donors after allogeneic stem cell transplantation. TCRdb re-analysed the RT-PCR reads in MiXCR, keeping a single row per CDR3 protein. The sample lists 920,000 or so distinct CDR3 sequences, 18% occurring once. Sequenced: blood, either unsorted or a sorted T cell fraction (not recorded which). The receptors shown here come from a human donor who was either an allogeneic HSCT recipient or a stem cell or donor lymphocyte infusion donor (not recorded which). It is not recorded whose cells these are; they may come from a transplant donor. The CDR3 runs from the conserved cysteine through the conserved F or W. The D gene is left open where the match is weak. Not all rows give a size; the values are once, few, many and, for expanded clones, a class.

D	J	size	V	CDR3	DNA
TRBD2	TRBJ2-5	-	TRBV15	CATSPRASGGQETQYF	TGTGCCACCAGCCCGCGGGCTAGCGGGGGCCAAGAGACCCAGTACTTC
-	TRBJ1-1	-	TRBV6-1	CASSEVFGAPNTEAFF	TGTGCCAGCAGTGAAGTGTTCGGGGCTCCGAACACTGAAGCTTTCTTT
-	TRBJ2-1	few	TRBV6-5	CASSSPGPEQFF	TGTGCCAGCAGTTCACCGGGTCCAGAGCAGTTCTTC
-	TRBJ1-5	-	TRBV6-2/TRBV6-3	CASSYHPEGHPIRSNQPQHF	TGTGCCAGCAGTTATCACCCCGAGGGGCATCCGATTAGAAGCAATCAGCCCCAGCATTTT
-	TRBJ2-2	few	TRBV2	CASHGGPNTGELFF	TGTGCCAGCCATGGAGGCCCGAACACCGGGGAGCTGTTTTTT
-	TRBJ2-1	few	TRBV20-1	CSAGGPRNEQFF	TGCAGTGCTGGGGGCCCACGAAACGAGCAGTTCTTC
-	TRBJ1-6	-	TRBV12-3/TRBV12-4	CASSSRKNSPLHF	TGTGCCAGCAGTTCCCGGAAAAATTCACCCCTCCACTTT
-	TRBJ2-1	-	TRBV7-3	CASSLRSIGRLVDNEQFF	TGTGCCAGCAGCTTAAGGTCTATCGGGCGGCTTGTCGACAATGAGCAGTTCTTC
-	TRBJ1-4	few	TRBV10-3	CAISPGGEKLFF	TGTGCCATCAGTCCGGGGGGTGAAAAACTGTTTTTT
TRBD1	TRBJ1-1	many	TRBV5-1	CASSQRTGMNTEAFF	TGCGCCAGCAGCCAACGGACAGGTATGAACACTGAAGCTTTCTTT
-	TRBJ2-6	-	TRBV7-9	CASSLGHNSGANVLTF	TGTGCCAGCAGCTTAGGACACAACTCTGGGGCCAACGTCCTGACTTTC
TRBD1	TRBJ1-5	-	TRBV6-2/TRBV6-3	CASSPGQGGLNQPQHF	TGTGCCAGCAGCCCGGGACAGGGAGGACTCAATCAGCCCCAGCATTTT
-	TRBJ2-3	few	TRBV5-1	CASSLGRTRTDTQYF	TGCGCCAGCAGCTTGGGGCGCACCCGCACAGATACGCAGTATTTT
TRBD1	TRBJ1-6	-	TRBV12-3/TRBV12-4	CASSYDRGRSPLHF	TGTGCCAGCAGTTACGACAGGGGTCGTTCACCCCTCCACTTT
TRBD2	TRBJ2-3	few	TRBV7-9	CASSGGETDTQYF	TGTGCCAGCAGCGGGGGGGAAACAGATACGCAGTATTTT
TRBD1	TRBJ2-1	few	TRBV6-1	CASSLQGSWGNEQFF	TGTGCCAGCAGTCTACAGGGGTCGTGGGGCAATGAGCAGTTCTTC
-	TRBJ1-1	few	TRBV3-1	CASSRREITEAFF	TGTGCCAGCAGTCGCAGGGAGATAACTGAAGCTTTCTTT
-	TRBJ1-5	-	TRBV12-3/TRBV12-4	CASSFVGSSNQPQHF	TGTGCCAGCAGTTTTGTTGGGTCTAGCAATCAGCCCCAGCATTTT
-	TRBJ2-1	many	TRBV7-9	CASGPSSYNEQFF	TGTGCCAGCGGGCCTAGCTCCTACAATGAGCAGTTCTTC
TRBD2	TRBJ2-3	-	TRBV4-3	CASSQYSSGATDTQYF	TGCGCCAGCAGCCAATATTCTAGCGGGGCAACAGATACGCAGTATTTT
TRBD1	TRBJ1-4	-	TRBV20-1	CSARDRRGTGGEKLFF	TGCAGTGCTAGAGATAGGCGGGGGACAGGGGGCGAAAAACTGTTTTTT
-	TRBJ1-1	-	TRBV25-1	CASSDNSDEAFF	TGTGCCAGCAGTGACAATTCCGATGAAGCTTTCTTT
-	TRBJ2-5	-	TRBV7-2	CASSFIRAGRRQETQYF	TGTGCCAGCAGCTTCATTCGAGCAGGGCGCCGGCAAGAGACCCAGTACTTC
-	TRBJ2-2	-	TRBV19	CASSIVGGTGELFF	TGTGCCAGTAGTATTGTCGGCGGGACCGGGGAGCTGTTTTTT
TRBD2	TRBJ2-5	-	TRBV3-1	CASRHFGGEETQYF	TGTGCCAGCAGACACTTCGGGGGGGAAGAGACCCAGTACTTC
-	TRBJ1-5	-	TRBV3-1	CASSPPHSNQPQHF	TGTGCCAGCAGCCCACCGCATAGCAATCAGCCCCAGCATTTT
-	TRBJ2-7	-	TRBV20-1	CSARDHQKYYEQYF	TGCAGTGCTAGAGATCACCAGAAATACTACGAGCAGTACTTC
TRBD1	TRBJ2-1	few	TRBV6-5	CASSPNRGRQFF	TGTGCCAGCAGTCCCAACAGGGGGCGGCAGTTCTTC
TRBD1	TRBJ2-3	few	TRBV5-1	CASSSQSTGVGTDTQYF	TGCGCCAGCAGCTCTCAGTCGACAGGGGTTGGGACAGATACGCAGTATTTT
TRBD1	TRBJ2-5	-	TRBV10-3	CAISELGAQGVQETQYF	TGTGCCATCAGTGAATTGGGGGCACAGGGGGTTCAAGAGACCCAGTACTTC
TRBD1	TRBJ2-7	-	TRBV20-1	CSALRQGRQYEQYF	TGCAGTGCTTTGAGACAGGGGCGGCAATACGAGCAGTACTTC
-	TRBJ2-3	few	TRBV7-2	CASSTDTHSTDTQYF	TGTGCCAGCAGCACGGACACGCATAGCACAGATACGCAGTATTTT
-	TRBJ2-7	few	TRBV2	CASSDTIYEQYF	TGTGCCAGCAGTGACACCATCTACGAGCAGTACTTC
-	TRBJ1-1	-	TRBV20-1	CSASPTGEVTEAFF	TGCAGTGCGTCTCCCACAGGAGAGGTTACTGAAGCTTTCTTT
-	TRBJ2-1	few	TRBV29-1	CSANRVSGWNEQFF	TGCAGCGCCAACAGGGTGAGTGGTTGGAATGAGCAGTTCTTC
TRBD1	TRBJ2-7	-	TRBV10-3	CANKGQGSYEQYF	TGTGCCAATAAAGGACAGGGCTCCTACGAGCAGTACTTC
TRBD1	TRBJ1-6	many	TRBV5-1	CASSTGQENSPLHF	TGCGCCAGCAGCACCGGACAGGAGAATTCACCCCTCCACTTT
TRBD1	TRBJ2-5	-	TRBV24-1	CATSVRTGQVETQYF	TGTGCCACCAGTGTCCGTACCGGACAGGTCGAAACCCAGTACTTC
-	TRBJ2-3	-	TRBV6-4	CASSDFIGGDTDTQYF	TGTGCCAGCAGTGACTTTATCGGCGGGGACACAGATACGCAGTATTTT
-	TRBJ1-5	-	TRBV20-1	CSAVSRNQPQHF	TGCAGTGCGGTCAGCCGCAATCAGCCCCAGCATTTT
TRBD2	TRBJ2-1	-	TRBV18	CASSPDLAGGSSYNEQFF	TGTGCCAGCTCACCAGATTTAGCGGGGGGCAGCTCTTACAATGAGCAGTTCTTC
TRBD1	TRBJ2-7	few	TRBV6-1	CASTDRDPYEQYF	TGTGCCAGCACGGACAGGGACCCCTACGAGCAGTACTTC
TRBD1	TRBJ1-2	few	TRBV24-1	CATSDSGQGSGYGYTF	TGTGCCACCAGTGACTCCGGACAGGGGTCGGGCTATGGCTACACCTTC
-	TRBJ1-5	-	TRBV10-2	CASKDSSNQPQHF	TGCGCCAGCAAGGACAGTTCAAATCAGCCCCAGCATTTT
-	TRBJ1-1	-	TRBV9	CASSVVGPYMNTEAFF	TGTGCCAGCAGCGTAGTGGGGCCTTATATGAACACTGAAGCTTTCTTT
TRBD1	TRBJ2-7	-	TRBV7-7	CASSVQPGQDYEQYF	TGTGCTAGCAGCGTCCAACCGGGACAGGATTACGAGCAGTACTTC
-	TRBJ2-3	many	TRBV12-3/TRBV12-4	CASSLAGMTDTQYF	TGTGCCAGCAGTTTGGCGGGGATGACAGATACGCAGTATTTT
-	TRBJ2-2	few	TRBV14	CASSPRTINTGELFF	TGTGCCAGCAGCCCTCGGACCATAAACACCGGGGAGCTGTTTTTT
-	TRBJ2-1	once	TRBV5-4	CASSLLGGPHNEQFF	TGTGCCAGCAGTCTCCTAGGCGGTCCGCACAATGAGCAGTTCTTC